The sequence of this T cell receptor (beta chain) was determined in a study of blood T cell repertoires in COVID-19. Overall study context: Sources were T cells, B-cell-depleted T cells, or PBMCs; the material itself was cDNA or gDNA.

This clone was counted only a few times. Germline-derived CDR1 and CDR2 are SGDLS and YYNGEE. The J segment lost 11 bases and the V segment lost 4 bases, leaving 11 bases of the junction unmatched. The CDR3 contains 15 residues. Using immunoSEQ multiplex PCR, the repertoire was profiled, and TCRdb retains in-frame clones only, with some absent. Among around 270,000 clones, roughly 84% were seen once, and the ten largest hold 4.2%. Material for sequencing was peripheral blood. The receptor was derived from a man aged 55 to 70 with acute or convalescent COVID-19. V gene TRBV9 combines with J gene TRBJ1-3; 11 bases are a match to TRBD1. DNA for the CDR3: TGTGCCAGCAGCCCCGAGGGACAGGGGGTAAGACCCATATATTTT. Protein product: CASSPEGQGVRPIYF.